In this sample, the clone carrying this T cell receptor (beta chain) turned up many times. The antigen is not known. The data were obtained in a study of T cell repertoires in cytomegalovirus infection. Study background: Researchers turned to recently identified HLA-C-restricted CMV epitopes as well as well-studied HLA-B-restricted ones. Matching HLA type and CMV infection were both indicated by public TCR beta signatures.

Germline V gives CDR1 SGHNT, CDR2 YYREEE (reference sequence). Trimming removed 8 bases from V and 4 bases from J; junction bases left unmatched: 1. The CDR3 length is 11 residues. TCRdb itself ran the reads through MiXCR, one entry per CDR3 protein. The sample has some 920,000 distinct CDR3 sequences; around 32% are singletons. The specimen comprised cultured CD8+ T cells from PBMCs, sampled from culture after CMV antigen stimulation. This TCR came from a human donor in good health (CMV status not recorded). Some clones in this sample may be carry-over from other donors' samples. V is TRBV5-4 and J is TRBJ1-2, with 8 bases identical to TRBD1. The chain's CDR3 is CASTGGYGYTF. For the CDR3, the DNA is TGTGCCAGTACAGGGGGCTATGGCTACACCTTC.